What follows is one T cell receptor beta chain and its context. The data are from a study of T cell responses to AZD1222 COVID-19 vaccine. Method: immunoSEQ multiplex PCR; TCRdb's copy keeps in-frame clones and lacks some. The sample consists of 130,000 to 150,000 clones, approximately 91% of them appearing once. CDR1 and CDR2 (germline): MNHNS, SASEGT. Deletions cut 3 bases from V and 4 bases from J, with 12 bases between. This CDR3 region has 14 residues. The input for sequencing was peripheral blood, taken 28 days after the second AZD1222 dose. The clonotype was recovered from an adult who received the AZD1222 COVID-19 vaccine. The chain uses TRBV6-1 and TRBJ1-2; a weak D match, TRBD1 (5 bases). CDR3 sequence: CASSDRQWGYGYTF. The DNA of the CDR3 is TGTGCCAGCAGTGACCGACAGTGGGGCTATGGCTACACCTTC.